These 32 T cell receptor beta chains came from one sample sequenced in a study of CD8 T cells in ankylosing spondylitis. TCRdb re-analysed the 5' RACE reads in MiXCR, keeping a single row per CDR3 protein. The sample comprises roughly 130,000 distinct CDR3 sequences, more than 6.5% of which are singletons, and 9% to 15% rests with the top ten. The sample was blood, either unsorted or a sorted T cell fraction (not recorded which). The receptors shown here come from a male donor with ankylosing spondylitis or in good health (not recorded which).

Many counts were recorded for this clonotype. V is TRBV5-1 and J is TRBJ2-1, with TRBD1 matching 8 bases. Trimming took 4 bases from V and 8 from J; bases not matched to a gene: 8. This CDR3 contains 14 residues. The V gene's germline CDR1 is SGHRS and CDR2 YFSETQ. The CDR3 protein is CASSIRQGHDEQFF. CDR3 in DNA: TGCGCCAGCAGCATAAGACAGGGGCACGATGAGCAGTTCTTC.

The chain combines TRBV7-2 with TRBJ1-5; D not resolved. V lost 7 bases and J lost 7, with 17 bases in between. The CDR3 is 14 amino acids. The germline CDR1 and CDR2 sequences are SGHTA and FQGNSA. The CDR3 is CASTPNRGGQPQHF. In nucleotides, the CDR3 is TGTGCCAGCACCCCGAACAGAGGAGGCCAGCCCCAGCATTTT.

This clonotype was recorded at least ten times. V gene TRBV29-1 combines with J gene TRBJ2-2; maybe TRBD2 (6 bases). Trimming shortened V by 4 bases and J by 5 bases, and 14 bases separated the two germline ends. Germline lookup yields CDR1 SQVTM and CDR2 ANQGSEA. The CDR3 contains 14 residues. The CDR3, as DNA: TGCAGCGTTGGGGGGGACCGATCTACCGGGGAGCTGTTTTTT. Residues: CSVGGDRSTGELFF.

This clonotype was detected many times. The rearrangement links TRBV3-1 to TRBJ2-2, with TRBD1 as a possible D gene (6 bases). CDR1 is LGHDT, CDR2 YNNKEL, per germline (reference sequence). This CDR3 is 14 amino acids long. Between the trimmed V and J ends, which lost 4 bases and 3 bases, there was a span of 9 bases. Here the CDR3 DNA reads TGTGCCAGCAGCCGACCAGGGGACACCGGGGAGCTGTTTTTT. Its protein is CASSRPGDTGELFF.

This clonotype occurred many times. This chain links TRBV5-1 with TRBJ1-1; maybe TRBD1 (5 bases). The ends were cut back, 0 bases at V and 4 bases at J, with 10 bases in the middle. The CDR3 sequence is 14 residues long. Germline V lookup: CDR1 SGHRS, CDR2 YFSETQ. In DNA form, the CDR3 reads TGCGCCAGCAGCTTGGCGCAGGGAGGCACTGAAGCTTTCTTT. It translates to CASSLAQGGTEAFF.

This clonotype came up many times. This rearrangement joins TRBV20-1 to TRBJ1-5, with D unresolved. Trimming stripped 6 bases from V and 5 bases from J, with 11 bases between. Germline lookup yields CDR1 DFQATT and CDR2 SNEGSKA (reference sequence). The CDR3 is 12 residues long. For the CDR3, the DNA is TGCAGTGCCAGGCCCGGGGATCAGCCCCAGCATTTT. Protein product: CSARPGDQPQHF.

This clonotype has at least ten counts. The J gene is TRBJ2-1, the V gene TRBV5-1, with 11 bases fitting TRBD1. The CDR3 runs 15 residues. J gave up 5 bases and V 4 bases, and 5 bases lay outside the gene matches. CDR1 is SGHRS, CDR2 YFSETQ, per germline. The CDR3 nucleotides read TGCGCCAGCAGCATAGGGACAGGGGGAAACAATGAGCAGTTCTTC. Encoded protein: CASSIGTGGNNEQFF.

This clonotype was recorded only once. The chain uses TRBV28 and TRBJ2-3; D is undetermined. This CDR3 comprises 14 residues. The V gene lost 3 bases and the J gene lost 1 base, with 8 bases spanning the gap. Germline assignment: CDR1 MDHEN and CDR2 SYDVKM. The CDR3 DNA follows: TGTGCCAGCAGTTTGCCCCTCCGCACAGATACGCAGTATTTT. This translates into CASSLPLRTDTQYF.

Ten or more counts support this clonotype. The chain combines TRBV10-1 with TRBJ1-1; D ambiguous. This CDR3 is built from 13 residues. Germline CDR1 and CDR2: WNHNN and SYGVQD (reference sequence). Trimming took off 6 bases at V and 6 bases at J, with 14 bases between the two ends. Written as DNA, the CDR3 is TGCGCCAGCAGGCCCAGGTTGGGTGCTGAAGCTTTCTTT. The encoded protein is CASRPRLGAEAFF.

This clonotype was recorded many times. The V gene is TRBV6-2 or TRBV6-3, the J gene TRBJ2-7; D could derive from TRBD1 or TRBD2 (5 bases each). The germline V gene has CDR1 MNHEY and CDR2 SVGEGT. Trimming left V 3 bases short and J 3 bases short, with 18 bases between. The CDR3 extends over 16 amino acids. CDR3: CASSYLGSGRDYEQYF. The DNA of the CDR3 is TGTGCCAGCAGTTATCTCGGCTCGGGACGGGACTACGAGCAGTACTTC.

This clonotype was observed many times. The rearrangement links TRBV28 to TRBJ2-7, with unresolved D. The germline V and J ends were trimmed by 5 bases and 10 bases, with 15 bases remaining between them. CDR1 is MDHEN, CDR2 SYDVKM, per germline. There are 12 residues in the CDR3. The CDR3 bases are TGTGCCAGCAGTCTCGTTGAAAGCGCTCAGTACTTC. Translation gives CASSLVESAQYF.

The table lists this clonotype with many counts. The chain combines TRBV20-1 with TRBJ2-7; unclear D gene. Deletions cut 3 bases from V and 6 bases from J, with 15 bases between. The CDR3 sequence is 13 residues long. Germline V gene lookup returns CDR1 DFQATT and CDR2 SNEGSKA (reference sequence). The CDR3 coding sequence is TGCAGTGCTAGCCCCAGTACCTCCCTCGAGCAGTACTTC. Its translation is CSASPSTSLEQYF.

This clonotype was seen at least ten times. The genes are TRBV4-3 and TRBJ2-7; D is possibly TRBD2 (5 bases). CDR1 is LGHNA, CDR2 YSLEER, per germline. The V gene lost 2 bases and the J gene lost 2 bases, with 13 bases spanning the gap. The CDR3 is 15 residues long. The CDR3 coding sequence is TGCGCCAGCAGCCAACGAGCTAGCCGGACCTACGAGCAGTACTTC. Residues: CASSQRASRTYEQYF.

This clonotype was picked up many times. This chain connects TRBV12-3 or TRBV12-4 to TRBJ2-5; tentative D call: TRBD1 (7 bases). Deletions cut 8 bases from V and 2 bases from J, with 12 bases between. This CDR3 has 13 amino acids. The DNA for the CDR3 is TGTGCCAGCGGGCGGGACAGTCAAGAGACCCAGTACTTC. Translated: CASGRDSQETQYF.

This clonotype showed up many times. The rearrangement links TRBV5-1 to TRBJ2-1; D tentatively fits TRBD1 or TRBD2 (6 bases each). V gave up 1 base and J gave up 7 bases, with 15 bases separating them. Germline CDR1 SGHRS, CDR2 YFSETQ. The CDR3 runs to 15 residues. The CDR3 sequence is CASSLSSGAGNEQFF. For the CDR3, the DNA is TGCGCCAGCAGCTTGAGTTCGGGGGCTGGAAATGAGCAGTTCTTC. The full variable domain, with the rest looked up from reference TRBV5-1 and TRBJ2-1, is KAGVTQTPRYLIKTRGQQVTLSCSPISGHRSVSWYQQTPGQGLQFLFEYFSETQRNKGNFPGRFSGRQFSNSRSEMNVSTLELGDSALYLCASSLSSGAGNEQFFGPGTRLTVL.

In this sample, this clonotype turned up many times. CDR3 in amino acids: CASTKRGASSYNEQFF. The CDR3 nucleotides are TGTGCCAGCACGAAGCGGGGGGCAAGCTCCTACAATGAGCAGTTCTTC. The rearrangement joins TRBV27 to TRBJ2-1; 9 bases agree with TRBD2. The CDR3 sequence is 16 residues long. The J segment lost 0 bases and the V segment lost 7 bases, leaving 7 bases of the junction unmatched. The germline CDR1 and CDR2 sequences are MNHEY and SMNVEV (reference sequence).

This clonotype was recorded at least ten times. CDR3 protein: CASSFDSYTGELFF. The DNA for the CDR3 is TGTGCCAGCAGCTTCGACAGCTACACCGGGGAGCTGTTTTTT. The rearrangement uses TRBV7-3 and TRBJ2-2; D is possibly TRBD1 (5 bases). The CDR3 length is 14 residues. The V gene lost 3 bases and the J gene lost 3 bases, with 8 bases spanning the gap. Germline CDR1 and CDR2: SGHTA and FQGTGA.

With respect to this clonotype: At one end the junction does not follow the germline gene, possibly because of a read error. The chain is built from TRBV20-1 and TRBJ1-3; no firm D call. Germline V lookup: CDR1 DFQATT, CDR2 SNEGSKA (reference sequence). The CDR3 runs 16 residues. The CDR3 nucleotides read TGCAGTGATAGAGATTGGGCGACTGACTCTGGAACCACCATATATTTT. Protein: CSDRDWATDSGTTIYF.

This clonotype was counted many times. This sequence joins TRBV6-1 and TRBJ2-3, with TRBD2 as a possible D gene (5 bases). Germline assignment: CDR1 MNHNS and CDR2 SASEGT. V dropped 4 bases and J dropped 0 bases, with 11 bases sitting between them. CDR3 length: 15 amino acids. The CDR3 sequence is CASSGSGGSTDTQYF. Here the CDR3 DNA reads TGTGCCAGCAGTGGCAGCGGAGGTAGCACAGATACGCAGTATTTT.

This clonotype has a count of ten or more. J is TRBJ2-1 and V is TRBV7-3, with D maybe TRBD1 (5 bases). The CDR3 has 12 residues. Germline V gene data show CDR1 as SGHTA and CDR2 as FQGTGA. Trimming took off 5 bases at V and 9 bases at J, with 11 bases between the two ends. DNA of the CDR3: TGTGCCAGCAGCCCGCAGGGCAGTGAGCAGTTCTTC. Protein sequence: CASSPQGSEQFF. Variable domain in full (rest from reference TRBV7-3 and TRBJ2-1): GAGVSQTPSNKVTEKGKYVELRCDPISGHTALYWYRQSLGQGPEFLIYFQGTGAADDSGLPNDRFFAVRPEGSVSTLKIQRTERGDSAVYLCASSPQGSEQFFGPGTRLTVL.

This clonotype showed up just once. The chain uses TRBV18 and TRBJ2-2, with no clear D. Trimming pared 6 bases from V and 1 base from J, leaving 9 bases between. CDR3 size: 14 residues. Germline CDR1 is KGHSH and CDR2 is LQKENI. CDR3 loop: CASSPIENTGELFF. CDR3 DNA: TGTGCCAGCTCCCCGATTGAGAACACCGGGGAGCTGTTTTTT.

With respect to this clonotype: This may be a read error: a much more frequent sequence differs by one nucleotide. The chain employs TRBV4-2 and TRBJ1-1; unclear D gene. Germline loops: CDR1 LGHNA, CDR2 YNFKEQ. V was trimmed by 0 bases and J by 1 base, leaving 9 bases between them. The CDR3 is 15 amino acids. The CDR3 loop is CASSQDEGANTEAFF. The CDR3 DNA sequence: TGTGCCAGCAGCCAAGATGAGGGAGCGAACACTGAAGCTTTCTTT.

The sample holds many counts of this clonotype. This rearrangement joins TRBV5-1 to TRBJ2-1; TRBD2 aligns across 8 bases. Germline lookup yields CDR1 SGHRS and CDR2 YFSETQ. V trimming: 0 bases; J trimming: 15 bases; junction bases outside the gene matches: 11. The CDR3 covers 14 residues. The CDR3 is CASSLALAGSFWFF. DNA of the CDR3: TGCGCCAGCAGCTTGGCGCTAGCGGGCTCATTTTGGTTCTTC.

For this clonotype: One base away lies a much larger clone, so this may be a sequencing read error. The rearrangement uses TRBV20-1 and TRBJ1-4; D call uncertain. V was shortened by 2 bases and J by 8 bases, with 9 bases between the two germline ends. The CDR3 contains 12 residues. Germline CDR1 reads DFQATT; CDR2 reads SNEGSKA (reference sequence). As DNA, the CDR3 is TGCAGTGCTAGATATCTGGAGGAAAAACTGTTTTTT. This codes for CSARYLEEKLFF.

This clonotype was seen at least ten times. The chain carries TRBV5-1 and TRBJ1-2, with 7 nucleotides matching TRBD1. Looked up from germline, CDR1 is SGHRS and CDR2 is YFSETQ. Trimming removed 4 bases from V and 4 bases from J; junction bases left unmatched: 7. CDR3 size: 14 residues. The CDR3 here is CASSEEGATYGYTF. The CDR3 nucleotides read TGCGCCAGCAGCGAGGAGGGGGCCACCTATGGCTACACCTTC.

This clonotype was observed a few times. The gene calls are TRBV7-9 and TRBJ2-7; 7 nucleotides agree with TRBD1. Germline V gives CDR1 SEHNR, CDR2 FQNEAQ (reference sequence). Losses at the gene ends were 5 bases for V and 3 bases for J; bases not matched to a gene: 13. This CDR3 spans 16 amino acids. The CDR3 region has the DNA TGTGCCAGCAGCCCAGCCTCCGGGACAGACCTCTACGAGCAGTACTTC. This gives the protein CASSPASGTDLYEQYF.

This clonotype came up many times. CDR3 sequence reads: CASSYVDTIYF. In DNA form, the CDR3 reads TGTGCCAGCAGTTACGTGGACACCATATATTTT. V usage is TRBV6-5 and J usage is TRBJ1-3; D uncertain. Germline lookup yields CDR1 MNHEY and CDR2 SVGAGI. Trimming removed 2 bases at V and 8 bases at J, with 4 bases between. This CDR3 has 11 residues.

This clonotype was observed at least ten times. This chain uses TRBV12-3 or TRBV12-4 with TRBJ2-5; D perhaps matches TRBD1 (6 bases). V was pared by 6 bases and J by 1 base, with 15 bases between. CDR3 length equals 15 residues. The CDR3 bases are TGTGCCAGCAGCCAACAGACAGGCTTCCAAGAGACCCAGTACTTC. Its protein is CASSQQTGFQETQYF.

For the CDR3, the DNA is TGTGCCAGCGGCCCTGGGCTCCTCTCTGGAAACACCATATATTTT. Encoded protein: CASGPGLLSGNTIYF. The rearrangement links TRBV4-2 to TRBJ1-3; the D is unclear. Per germline, CDR1 LGHNA and CDR2 YNFKEQ. The CDR3 spans 15 residues. V lost 8 bases, J lost 0 bases, and 14 bases lay in between.

At least ten counts were recorded for this clonotype. The rearrangement links TRBV3-1 to TRBJ2-1, with D perhaps matching TRBD2 (5 bases). Trimming cost V 4 bases and J 2 bases, with 9 bases left between them. CDR1 is LGHDT and CDR2 is YNNKEL in the germline V gene (reference sequence). The CDR3 runs 14 residues. The chain's CDR3 is CASSREPPYNEQFF. The CDR3 DNA is TGTGCCAGCAGCCGGGAGCCCCCCTACAATGAGCAGTTCTTC.

Worth noting for this clonotype: With a much larger clone just one base away, this may be a read error. The CDR3 DNA sequence: TGTGCCGGCAGCTGGGCTAGCGCCTACAATGAGCAGTTCTTC. As protein: CAGSWASAYNEQFF. The rearrangement uses TRBV3-1 and TRBJ2-1; D possibly corresponds to TRBD2 (6 bases). CDR1 and CDR2 from the germline V gene are LGHDT and YNNKEL (reference sequence). This CDR3 comprises 14 residues.

As for this clonotype: This may be a read error: a much more frequent sequence differs by one nucleotide. V and J are TRBV12-5 and TRBJ2-3; D might be TRBD1 or TRBD2, each matching 5 bases. CDR3 length: 13 residues. The germline CDR1 and CDR2 sequences are LGHNT and FRNRAP. V was trimmed by 6 bases and J by 4 bases, leaving 11 bases between them. The CDR3: CASGGRMSDTQYF. The CDR3 DNA reads as TGTGCTAGTGGGGGACGCATGTCAGATACGCAGTATTTT.